The TCR beta chain under discussion was sequenced for a study of blood T cell repertoires in COVID-19. Across the whole study: Sample material is recorded as cDNA or gDNA derived from T cells, B-cell-depleted T cells, or PBMCs.

Sequencing was performed with immunoSEQ multiplex PCR; in TCRdb, only in-frame clones are kept and a portion is missing. The sample yields approximately 61,000 clones, around four fifths seen once. The source of this sequence is a man in his 70s with acute or convalescent COVID-19. The sample taken for sequencing was peripheral blood.

The CDR3 loop is CASSFTGDDEKLFF. The CDR3 DNA reads as TGCGCCAGCAGCTTCACAGGGGATGATGAAAAACTGTTTTTT. The chain recombines TRBV5-1 with TRBJ1-4; TRBD1 matches 7 bases. The CDR3 is 14 residues long. CDR1 SGHRS and CDR2 YFSETQ come from the germline V gene. The trim removed 2 bases at V and 6 bases at J, leaving 4 bases unmatched.